Listed below are T cell receptor beta chains from one sample, sequenced in a study of blood T cells in healthy people across ages. TCRdb fed the 5' RACE reads into MiXCR, producing one record per CDR3 protein. The data show about 760,000 distinct CDR3 sequences, 25% seen once. This sample also appeared in a second study, on T cells of mothers and their children.

Sequencing used blood. The receptors here all came from a boy younger than 18 in good health. Each CDR3 is given with its conserved first and last residue. A D gene is named only where the DNA matches it firmly. Clone sizes are given selectively: once, few, many, or a class where the clone is expanded.

CDR3 DNA	CDR3 protein	J gene	CDR3 length	clone size	V gene	D gene
TGCAGCGTGCGAAGTCCGGGCGGGCCCTACGAGCAGTACTTC	CSVRSPGGPYEQYF	TRBJ2-7	14	-	TRBV29-1	-
TGTGCCAGCAGTGAAGCCAGATCAGATGGCTACACCTTC	CASSEARSDGYTF	TRBJ1-2	13	-	TRBV25-1	-
TGTGCCACCAGTGAATCCGGGACAGGGGCCCACGAGCAGTACTTC	CATSESGTGAHEQYF	TRBJ2-7	15	few	TRBV24-1	TRBD1
TGCAGTGCCCCCCTCCGGGATTCCCCTTACCACGAGCAGTACTTC	CSAPLRDSPYHEQYF	TRBJ2-7	15	-	TRBV20-1	-
TGCAGTGCTAGTTTAGTTACCGGTGAGCAGTTCTTC	CSASLVTGEQFF	TRBJ2-1	12	-	TRBV20-1	-
TGTGCCAGCAGTTACTCGATAGGACTAGCGGGGCAAGAGACCCAGTACTTC	CASSYSIGLAGQETQYF	TRBJ2-5	17	-	TRBV6-5	TRBD2
TGTGCCAGCAGCCGAACCTCCAACCAGCCCTCGGCGGATTCACCCCTCCACTTT	CASSRTSNQPSADSPLHF	TRBJ1-6	18	few	TRBV3-1	-
TGTGCCAGCAGCCGCACTAGAGCCCATGAGCAGTTCTTC	CASSRTRAHEQFF	TRBJ2-1	13	-	TRBV3-1	-
TGTGCCAGCAGCTTATCTACAGCACAAGAGACCCAGTACTTC	CASSLSTAQETQYF	TRBJ2-5	14	many	TRBV7-9	-
TGTGCCATCAGTCGACAGGGAGCTAAAGAGACCCAGTACTTC	CAISRQGAKETQYF	TRBJ2-5	14	-	TRBV10-3	TRBD1
TGCAGTGCTCACAGAGACAGGTCGAACTATGACTACACCTTC	CSAHRDRSNYDYTF	TRBJ1-2	14	-	TRBV20-1	-
TGCAGTGCTGGATCTGGGGCCAACGTCCTGACTTTC	CSAGSGANVLTF	TRBJ2-6	12	few	TRBV20-1	-
TGTGCCAGCAGCGAAGGACAGGTTGGTGAAAAACTGTTTTTT	CASSEGQVGEKLFF	TRBJ1-4	14	-	TRBV9	TRBD1
TGTGCCAGCAGTTTAAACCCCCTGCAGGGCTCCCGGGAGACCCAGTACTTC	CASSLNPLQGSRETQYF	TRBJ2-5	17	few	TRBV28	-
TGTGCCAGCAGTTACTACCAGGGCCAAGAGACCCAGTACTTC	CASSYYQGQETQYF	TRBJ2-5	14	-	TRBV6-5	-
TGTGCCAGCAGCGGAGTAAATGAAAAACTGTTTTTT	CASSGVNEKLFF	TRBJ1-4	12	few	TRBV7-9	-
TGCAGTGCTAGGGGGACAGGGGGCAATCAGCCCCAGCATTTT	CSARGTGGNQPQHF	TRBJ1-5	14	few	TRBV20-1	TRBD1
TGTGCCAGCACTTGGGCAGGGCTAGCCAAAAACATTCAGTACTTC	CASTWAGLAKNIQYF	TRBJ2-4	15	-	TRBV2	-
TGTGCCAGCAAGAGGGGGTCAGACCTCGGAAACACCATATATTTT	CASKRGSDLGNTIYF	TRBJ1-3	15	-	TRBV28	-
TGTGCCAGCAGTTTTGAGCAGGGGGATCAGCCCCAGCATTTT	CASSFEQGDQPQHF	TRBJ1-5	14	-	TRBV12-3/TRBV12-4	TRBD1
TGTGCCAGCAGCCCCATCTCTCGACAGGCCCCGGACAATGAGCAGTTCTTC	CASSPISRQAPDNEQFF	TRBJ2-1	17	few	TRBV7-3	-
TGTGCCAGCAGCTCAGACGGGACTAGTCCCGCCCAGTACTTC	CASSSDGTSPAQYF	TRBJ2-5	14	few	TRBV7-9	TRBD2
TGTGCCAGCAGCGTAGGGGGTGGTGACGAGACCCAGTACTTC	CASSVGGGDETQYF	TRBJ2-5	14	-	TRBV9	-
TGCAGCGCCATACTAGCGGACCAAGAGACCCAGTACTTC	CSAILADQETQYF	TRBJ2-5	13	few	TRBV29-1	TRBD2
TGTGCCAGCAGCCTAGCTTGGACAGGGAGCGACGAGCAGTACTTC	CASSLAWTGSDEQYF	TRBJ2-7	15	-	TRBV7-2	TRBD1
TGTGCCAGCAGCATGGGACTAGCGGCCAAAAACATTCAGTACTTC	CASSMGLAAKNIQYF	TRBJ2-4	15	many	TRBV7-2	TRBD2
TGTGCCAGCAGCTCTGCGACTAACACGAACACCGGGGAGCTGTTTTTT	CASSSATNTNTGELFF	TRBJ2-2	16	-	TRBV4-2	-
TGTGCCAGCAGGGGGACTAGCTCCCCTTTGGAGACCCAGTACTTC	CASRGTSSPLETQYF	TRBJ2-5	15	-	TRBV6-6	TRBD2